This passage covers 15 T cell receptor beta chains from one sample sequenced in a study of blood T cell repertoires in COVID-19. Only in-frame clones appear in the TCRdb table, and some are missing; sequencing was by immunoSEQ multiplex PCR. The repertoire has approximately 77,000 clones, approximately 79% of them found once; the top ten carry approximately 16%. Sequences were obtained from peripheral blood. Receptor source: a man aged 65-85 years with active or convalescent COVID-19.

The rearrangement joins TRBV29-1 to TRBJ2-3; TRBD1 agrees at 11 bases. The CDR3 covers 14 residues. V shed 6 bases, J shed 4 bases, and the junction held 6 bases outside the gene matches. The V gene's germline CDR1 is SQVTM and CDR2 ANQGSEA. For the CDR3, the DNA is TGCAGCGTGGGGGACAGGGGGAGCGCAGATACGCAGTATTTT. This codes for CSVGDRGSADTQYF.

The rearrangement links TRBV27 to TRBJ1-5; possible D gene TRBD1, 5 bases. This CDR3 contains 15 residues. Trimming took off 5 bases at V and 1 base at J, with 12 bases between the two ends. The V gene's germline CDR1 is MNHEY and CDR2 SMNVEV (reference sequence). Written as DNA, the CDR3 is TGTGCCAGCAGTCCCATAAGGGGAAGCAATCAGCCCCAGCATTTT. It translates to CASSPIRGSNQPQHF.

This chain connects TRBV14 to TRBJ1-4; the D is unclear. Trimming stripped 0 bases from V and 7 bases from J, with 12 bases between. CDR3 length equals 15 residues. Germline loops: CDR1 SGHDN, CDR2 FVKESK. CDR3 loop: CASSQDFGDGEKLFF. In nucleotides, the CDR3 is TGTGCCAGCAGCCAAGATTTCGGGGATGGTGAAAAACTGTTTTTT. The complete variable domain, with remaining parts taken from reference TRBV14 and TRBJ1-4, reads EAGVTQFPSHSVIEKGQTVTLRCDPISGHDNLYWYRRVMGKEIKFLLHFVKESKQDESGMPNNRFLAERTGGTYSTLKVQPAELEDSGVYFCASSQDFGDGEKLFFGSGTQLSVL.

This chain connects TRBV25-1 to TRBJ2-5; TRBD1 matches at 11 bases. There are 16 residues in the CDR3. V shed 5 bases and J 4 bases; nucleotides not matched to a gene: 9. Germline CDR1 reads MGHDK; CDR2 reads SYGVNS. CDR3 sequence: CASSTPSGTGGETQYF. Here the CDR3 DNA reads TGTGCCAGCAGTACCCCCTCCGGGACAGGGGGAGAGACCCAGTACTTC.

This rearrangement joins TRBV11-3 to TRBJ1-3; no definite D call. CDR3 length equals 14 residues. The germline V and J ends were trimmed by 3 bases and 7 bases, with 13 bases remaining between them. Germline V gives CDR1 SGHNT, CDR2 YENEEA. The DNA for the CDR3 is TGTGCCAGCAGCTTTGGGGAGATTGGGAACACCATATATTTT. Residues: CASSFGEIGNTIYF.

The rearrangement uses TRBV25-1 and TRBJ1-1, with no clear D. The CDR3 covers 11 residues. V was cut by 2 bases and J by 12 bases, with 10 bases left in between. Looked up from germline, CDR1 is MGHDK and CDR2 is SYGVNS. Here the CDR3 DNA reads TGTGCCAGCAGTGAACAGAATCGCCCTTTCTTT. It encodes CASSEQNRPFF.

The genes are TRBV19 and TRBJ2-2; TRBD2 agrees at 7 bases. Trimming took 10 bases from V and 9 from J; bases not matched to a gene: 14. Germline CDR1 reads LNHDA; CDR2 reads SQIVND (reference sequence). This CDR3 comprises 14 residues. CDR3 nucleotide sequence: TGTGCCACCTTGCCGGGGGGATCCTCGAGGGAGCTGTTTTTT. Residues: CATLPGGSSRELFF.

V usage is TRBV5-5 and J usage is TRBJ2-7; a possible D gene is TRBD1 (5 bases). V was cut by 7 bases and J by 3 bases, with 14 bases left in between. The CDR3 extends over 13 amino acids. Germline loops: CDR1 SGHKS, CDR2 YYEKEE (reference sequence). The CDR3 DNA follows: TGTGCCAGCCCCCCGACAGACTTCTACGAGCAGTACTTC. This encodes CASPPTDFYEQYF.

This chain connects TRBV5-1 to TRBJ2-7; 9 bases fit TRBD1. The CDR3 length is 17 residues. After removal of 1 base from V and 3 bases from J, the junction contained 11 bases not matched to a gene. Germline V gene data show CDR1 as SGHRS and CDR2 as YFSETQ. The chain's CDR3 is CASSLLRRDREVYEQYF. CDR3 in DNA: TGCGCCAGCAGCTTGTTGCGCCGGGACAGGGAGGTCTACGAGCAGTACTTC. Variable domain in full (rest from reference TRBV5-1 and TRBJ2-7): KAGVTQTPRYLIKTRGQQVTLSCSPISGHRSVSWYQQTPGQGLQFLFEYFSETQRNKGNFPGRFSGRQFSNSRSEMNVSTLELGDSALYLCASSLLRRDREVYEQYFGPGTRLTVT.

This clone showed up just once. This rearrangement joins TRBV12-3 or TRBV12-4 to TRBJ2-7; 9 bases align to TRBD1. The junction had 2 bases not matched to a gene; V was cut back by 5 bases and J by 3 bases. There are 13 residues in the CDR3. This chain's CDR3 is CASSQGQGYEQYF. The CDR3 nucleotides read TGTGCCAGCAGTCAGGGACAGGGCTACGAGCAGTACTTC.

The chain has TRBV2 and TRBJ2-1, with D uncertain. The CDR3 sequence is 13 residues long. Germline CDR1 SNHLY, CDR2 FYNNEI. V dropped 7 bases and J dropped 2 bases, with 9 bases sitting between them. In nucleotides, the CDR3 is TGTGCCAGCAAGGCAGGTACCTACAATGAGCAGTTCTTC. Translated: CASKAGTYNEQFF.

The chain joins TRBV10-2 to TRBJ1-2; 7 nucleotides agree with TRBD1. V gave up 0 bases and J gave up 2 bases; unmatched junction bases: 0. The CDR3 loop spans 14 amino acids. Germline V CDR1 and CDR2: WSHSY, SAAADI. The CDR3 DNA reads TGCGCCAGCAGTGAGTCAGGGGGCAACTATGGCTACACCTTC. Translation: CASSESGGNYGYTF.

This clone was observed a handful of times. The chain joins TRBV28 to TRBJ2-5; TRBD1 is a possible D gene (5 bases). Per the germline V gene, CDR1 is MDHEN and CDR2 is SYDVKM. V was pared by 4 bases and J by 5 bases, with 8 bases between. The length of the CDR3 is 12 residues. The CDR3 loop reads CASSYNRETQYF. DNA of the CDR3: TGTGCCAGCAGTTATAACAGGGAGACCCAGTACTTC.

V usage is TRBV11-1 and J usage is TRBJ1-1; D uncertain. CDR3 length equals 13 residues. Trimming removed 5 bases from V and 10 bases from J, with 17 bases in between. CDR1 and CDR2 (germline): SGHAT, FQDESV (reference sequence). The CDR3 protein is CASSPGPELAAFF. DNA of the CDR3: TGTGCCAGCAGCCCAGGTCCGGAACTGGCAGCTTTCTTT.

The V and J genes are TRBV30 and TRBJ1-6, with D unresolved. The CDR3 sequence is 13 residues long. The V end lost 5 bases, the J end lost 7 bases, and 12 bases lay between the germline ends. CDR1 is GTSNPN and CDR2 is SVGIG in the germline V gene (reference sequence). The CDR3 reads CAWATDSNSPLHF. The CDR3 nucleotides read TGTGCCTGGGCGACGGACTCGAATTCACCCCTCCACTTT.